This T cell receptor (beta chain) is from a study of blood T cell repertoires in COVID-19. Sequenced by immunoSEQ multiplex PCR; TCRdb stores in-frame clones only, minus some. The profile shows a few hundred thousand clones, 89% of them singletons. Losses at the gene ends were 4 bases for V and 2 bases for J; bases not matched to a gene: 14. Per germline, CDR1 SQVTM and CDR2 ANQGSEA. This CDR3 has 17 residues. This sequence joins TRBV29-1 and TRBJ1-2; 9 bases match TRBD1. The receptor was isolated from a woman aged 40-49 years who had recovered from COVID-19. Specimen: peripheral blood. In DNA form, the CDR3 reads TGCAGCGTTGTCGGGATTGAGTGGGACAGGGTGAACTATGGCTACACCTTC. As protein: CSVVGIEWDRVNYGYTF. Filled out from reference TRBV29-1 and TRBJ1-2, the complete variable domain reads SAVISQKPSRDICQRGTSLTIQCQVDSQVTMMFWYRQQPGQSLTLIATANQGSEATYESGFVIDKFPISRPNLTFSTLTVSNMSPEDSSIYLCSVVGIEWDRVNYGYTFGSGTRLTVV.